Listed here is a single T cell receptor beta chain. What it binds is unknown. Germline loops: CDR1 DFQATT, CDR2 SNEGSKA (reference sequence). CDR3 length: 14 amino acids. Trimming removed 0 bases at V and 4 bases at J, with 12 bases between. This specimen belongs to a study of vaccination and CD4 T cells after COVID-19. Background on the study: Post-vaccination samples were procured at a median of 72 days following dose two (range 14 to 241). The study, taken as a whole, reports: Spike mono-reactive status applied to 304 of 307 vaccine-specific clones in convalescent patients. Median reactive clonotypes, those recognizing SARS-CoV-2, rose from about 22 to 38, not significantly.

MiXCR was run by TCRdb on the PCR reads, yielding one entry per CDR3 protein. The table records fewer than 20,000 distinct CDR3 sequences, roughly two thirds of them present only once. The sample in question was CD4+ T cells from blood, obtained after SARS-CoV-2 vaccination. This clonotype was obtained from a human donor who had recovered from COVID-19. The V call is TRBV20-1, the J call TRBJ2-5, with D tentatively TRBD2 (6 bases). CDR3 sequence reads: CSARDRWRVETQYF. The CDR3 DNA reads as TGCAGTGCTAGAGATCGGTGGAGGGTAGAGACCCAGTACTTC.